This entry concerns a single TCR beta chain. What it binds is unknown. TCRdb's table, derived via immunoSEQ multiplex PCR, lists solely in-frame clones and lacks some. Of 150,000 or so clones listed, less than 90% are singletons. This sample is drawn from a study of cytomegalovirus exposure and HLA in healthy donors. Study details: The same platform as the approximately 660 first-cohort repertoires was used for the 120 or so validation repertoires, a later analysis reported. The study, taken as a whole, reports: Three of the chains that were CMV-associated were confirmed in vitro to be specific for CMV antigens. Rare TCR sequences dominated, though some public TCRs recurred in many donors. It was approximately 160 TCR beta chains that were listed as cytomegalovirus-associated.

The CDR3 is 13 residues long. V shed 4 bases and J shed 4 bases, with 10 bases lying between them. Germline values: CDR1 GTSNPN, CDR2 SVGIG (reference sequence). V is TRBV30 and J is TRBJ2-2; perhaps TRBD1 as D (6 bases). The receptor was derived from a man younger than 30 in good health and CMV-seropositive. The sequencing input was PBMCs. CDR3 loop: CAWNQGTTGELFF. For the CDR3, the DNA is TGTGCCTGGAACCAGGGGACCACCGGGGAGCTGTTTTTT. The whole variable domain, remainder taken from reference TRBV30 and TRBJ2-2, is SQTIHQWPATLVQPVGSPLSLECTVEGTSNPNLYWYRQAAGRGLQLLFYSVGIGQISSEVPQNLSASRPQDRQFILSSKKLLLSDSGFYLCAWNQGTTGELFFGEGSRLTVL.